This TCR beta chain was captured by sequencing in a study of early T cells in non-severe SARS-CoV-2 infection. Each CDR3 protein is one row after TCRdb ran MiXCR on the 5' RACE reads. The table includes tens of thousands of distinct CDR3 sequences, around a sixth detected once. This clonotype was counted only a few times. The source is an adult who was a healthcare worker with PCR-confirmed SARS-CoV-2 infection or an uninfected control (not recorded which). The specimen sequenced was whole blood.

CDR3 nucleotide sequence: TGTGCCAGCAGCTTAGTCGGGGGGGCTGAAGCTTTCTTT. Protein sequence: CASSLVGGAEAFF. The chain uses TRBV7-9 and TRBJ1-1; D possibly corresponds to TRBD1 (5 bases). CDR1 and CDR2 (germline): SEHNR, FQNEAQ (reference sequence). CDR3 length: 13 amino acids. Trimming stripped 1 base from V and 6 bases from J, with 9 bases between.